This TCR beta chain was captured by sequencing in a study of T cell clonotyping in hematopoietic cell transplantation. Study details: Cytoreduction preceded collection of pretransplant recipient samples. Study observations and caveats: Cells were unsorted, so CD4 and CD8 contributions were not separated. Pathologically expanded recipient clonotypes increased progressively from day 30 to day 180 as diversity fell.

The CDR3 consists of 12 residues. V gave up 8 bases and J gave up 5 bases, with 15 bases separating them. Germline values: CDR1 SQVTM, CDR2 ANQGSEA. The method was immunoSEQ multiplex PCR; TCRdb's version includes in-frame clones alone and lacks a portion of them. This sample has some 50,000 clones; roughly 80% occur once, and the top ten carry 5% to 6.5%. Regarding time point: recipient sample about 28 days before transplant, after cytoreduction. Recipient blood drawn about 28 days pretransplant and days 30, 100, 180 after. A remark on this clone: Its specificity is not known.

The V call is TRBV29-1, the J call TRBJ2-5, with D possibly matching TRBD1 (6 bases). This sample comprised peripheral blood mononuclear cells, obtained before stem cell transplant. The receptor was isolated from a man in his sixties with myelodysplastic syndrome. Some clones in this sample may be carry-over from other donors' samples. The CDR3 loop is CSSKTGSETQYF. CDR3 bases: TGCAGCTCAAAAACAGGGAGCGAGACCCAGTACTTC.